The source of this T cell receptor beta chain is a study of blood T cell repertoires in COVID-19. Across the whole study: The United States, Italy and Spain were the sources of the acute and convalescent COVID-19 samples.

In the source study's methods: Amplification of reference gene primers provided the estimated nucleated cell counts. TCRdb's copy holds only in-frame clones and misses some; the assay was immunoSEQ multiplex PCR. D and trimming come from the DNA, and the V and J calls and clone size come from that table. This table holds under 200,000 clones, approximately 87% found once. CDR1 LNHDA and CDR2 SQIVND come from the germline V gene (reference sequence). With V trimmed by 7 bases and J by 1 base, 10 bases remained unmatched. This CDR3 region has 16 residues. Input material: PBMCs or T cells enriched from blood (not recorded which). The chain has TRBV19 and TRBJ2-7; 10 bases are shared with TRBD1. This clonotype was sampled from a woman aged 45-59 years who had recovered from COVID-19. CDR3 loop: CASNVDRDRGSYEQYF. DNA of the CDR3: TGTGCCAGTAATGTCGACCGGGACAGGGGATCCTACGAGCAGTACTTC.